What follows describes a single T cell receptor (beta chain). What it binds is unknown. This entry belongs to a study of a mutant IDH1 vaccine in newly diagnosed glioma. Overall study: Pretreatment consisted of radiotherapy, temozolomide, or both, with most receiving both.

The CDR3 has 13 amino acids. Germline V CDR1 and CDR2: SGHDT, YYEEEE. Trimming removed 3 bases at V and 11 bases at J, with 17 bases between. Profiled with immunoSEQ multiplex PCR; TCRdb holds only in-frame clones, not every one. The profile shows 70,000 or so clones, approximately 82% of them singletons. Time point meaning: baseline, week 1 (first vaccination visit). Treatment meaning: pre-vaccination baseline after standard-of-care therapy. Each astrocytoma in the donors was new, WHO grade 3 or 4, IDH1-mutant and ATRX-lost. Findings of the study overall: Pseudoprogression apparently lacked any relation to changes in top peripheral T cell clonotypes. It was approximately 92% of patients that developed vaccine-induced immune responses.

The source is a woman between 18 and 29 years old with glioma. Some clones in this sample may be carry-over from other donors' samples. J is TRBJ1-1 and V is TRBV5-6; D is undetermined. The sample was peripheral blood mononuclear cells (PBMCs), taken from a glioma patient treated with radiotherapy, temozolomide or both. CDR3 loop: CASSSYRVSGAFF. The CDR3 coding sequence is TGTGCCAGCAGCTCTTACCGGGTCAGTGGGGCTTTCTTT.